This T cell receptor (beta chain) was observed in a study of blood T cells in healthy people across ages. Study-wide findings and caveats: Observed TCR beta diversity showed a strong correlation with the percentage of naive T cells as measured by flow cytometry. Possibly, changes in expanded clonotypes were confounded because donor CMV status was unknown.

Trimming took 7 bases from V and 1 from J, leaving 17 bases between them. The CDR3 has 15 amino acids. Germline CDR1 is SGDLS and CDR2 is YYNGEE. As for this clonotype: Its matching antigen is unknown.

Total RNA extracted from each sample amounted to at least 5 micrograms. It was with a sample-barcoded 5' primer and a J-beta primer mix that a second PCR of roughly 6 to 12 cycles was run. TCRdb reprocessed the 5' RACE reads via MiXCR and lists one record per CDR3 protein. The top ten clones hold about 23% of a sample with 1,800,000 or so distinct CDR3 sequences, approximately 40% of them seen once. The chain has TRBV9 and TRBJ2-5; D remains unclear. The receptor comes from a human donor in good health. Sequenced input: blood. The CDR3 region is CASAADSGTQETQYF. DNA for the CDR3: TGTGCCAGCGCGGCCGATTCAGGTACCCAAGAGACCCAGTACTTC.